This entry lists 5 T cell receptor beta chains sequenced from one sample in a study of T cell repertoires in cytomegalovirus infection (dated by TCRdb to about 2019). This specimen's treatment or condition label, interpreted: in vitro stimulation with specific CMV peptide epitopes to enrich CMV-specific T cells. Antigens of these TCRs are unknown. Data came from an Illumina HiSeq 1500. TCRdb reanalyzed the raw reads on its own, using fastp at Q25 for trimming and MiXCR for clone calling, and kept in-frame beta chains. Identical CDR3 proteins give one entry, which carries the most common genes and DNA. Present in this sample are approximately 990,000 distinct CDR3 sequences, roughly 31% of which were seen just once. 13% of the sample comes from the top ten. Sequenced material: cultured CD8+ T cells from PBMCs, taken from culture after CMV antigen stimulation. The receptor set was obtained from a human donor in good health (CMV status not recorded). Some clones in this sample may be carry-over from other donors' samples.

The table lists this clonotype with a few counts. The gene calls are TRBV4-1 and TRBJ1-1, with 7 bases identical to TRBD1. The CDR3 is 12 residues long. Germline V gene sequence: CDR1 MGHRA, CDR2 YSYEKL. The ends lost 1 base at V and 11 bases at J; junction bases unmatched: 4. CDR3 nucleotides: TGCGCCAGCAGCCAAGGAAGGGGGCATGCTTTCTTT. Translated, it gives CASSQGRGHAFF.

This clonotype was picked up many times. The rearrangement links TRBV7-8 to TRBJ1-4; D gene uncertain. V lost 5 bases and J 8 bases, leaving 15 bases between the germline ends. The CDR3 has 14 residues. Germline assignment: CDR1 SGHVS and CDR2 FQNEAQ. The DNA of the CDR3 is TGTGCCAGCAGCGCCGCAGGCACCCTAGAAAAACTGTTTTTT. Amino acids: CASSAAGTLEKLFF.

The DNA for the CDR3 is TGTGCCAGCGACGGACTAGCGGGGGGGCGTGACCCTGGGGCCAACGTCCTGACTTTC. This encodes CASDGLAGGRDPGANVLTF. This rearrangement joins TRBV6-2 or TRBV6-3 to TRBJ2-6; TRBD2 aligns across 15 bases. J was trimmed by 2 bases and V by 8 bases; bases with no gene match: 10. Per the germline V gene, CDR1 is MNHEY and CDR2 is SVGEGT. The length of the CDR3 is 19 residues.

This clonotype has only one observation. V gene TRBV16 combines with J gene TRBJ1-3, with D possibly being TRBD1 (5 bases). CDR1 is KGHSY, CDR2 FQNENV, per germline. This CDR3 spans 18 amino acids. Trimming stripped 1 base from V and 0 bases from J, with 16 bases between. The DNA for the CDR3 is TGTGCCAGCAGCCAATTTTGGGCCAGGGAGGACTCTGGAAACACCATATATTTT. Translating gives CASSQFWAREDSGNTIYF.

This clonotype has a count of ten or more. The rearrangement joins TRBV7-2 to TRBJ2-1; 8 nucleotides match TRBD2. The CDR3 runs to 15 residues. With 11 bases clipped from V and 7 bases from J, the junction kept 16 bases outside the gene matches. Germline V lookup: CDR1 SGHTA, CDR2 FQGNSA. The CDR3 region has the DNA TGTGCCTCCATCATAAATCCGGGGGGGCCTAATGAGCAGTTCTTC. Amino acid sequence: CASIINPGGPNEQFF. The variable domain in full, completed from reference TRBV7-2 and TRBJ2-1, reads GAGVSQSPSNKVTEKGKDVELRCDPISGHTALYWYRQSLGQGLEFLIYFQGNSAPDKSGLPSDRFSAERTGGSVSTLTIQRTQQEDSAVYLCASIINPGGPNEQFFGPGTRLTVL.